The 27 T cell receptor beta chains below come from one sample, sequenced in a study of T cells after yellow fever vaccination. A single record per CDR3 protein comes from TCRdb applying MiXCR to the 5' RACE reads. This table holds a few hundred thousand distinct CDR3 sequences, approximately 3% found once. The sample consisted of CD4+ T cells sorted from PBMCs, taken 10 days after the yellow fever booster vaccination. The receptor source for this set is a man between 18 and 35 years old who received the YFV17D yellow fever vaccine.

J is TRBJ2-2 and V is TRBV5-1, with TRBD2 as a possible D gene (6 bases). The V end lost 4 bases, the J end lost 2 bases, and 15 bases lay between the germline ends. In germline, CDR1 is SGHRS, CDR2 YFSETQ. This CDR3 spans 16 amino acids. The CDR3 DNA sequence: TGCGCCAGCAGCATCACTAGCCGCCGAAACACCGGGGAGCTGTTTTTT. It is translated as CASSITSRRNTGELFF.

This chain connects TRBV7-2 to TRBJ1-1; D call uncertain. V was trimmed by 7 bases and J by 4 bases, leaving 19 bases between them. The length of the CDR3 is 15 residues. CDR1 and CDR2 (germline): SGHTA, FQGNSA. The DNA of the CDR3 is TGTGCCAGCATCCAAAGTCGGGGAATCGGCACTGAAGCTTTCTTT. Translated: CASIQSRGIGTEAFF.

This clonotype was recorded at least ten times. The chain couples TRBV20-1 to TRBJ2-5, with D tentatively TRBD1 or TRBD2 (5 bases each). V was cut by 1 base and J by 1 base, with 7 bases left in between. There are 13 residues in the CDR3. Germline CDR1 reads DFQATT; CDR2 reads SNEGSKA (reference sequence). CDR3 nucleotides: TGCAGTGCTAGAGCGGGGCCCCAAGAGACCCAGTACTTC. Its translation is CSARAGPQETQYF.

This clonotype was detected only a few times. The chain uses TRBV30 and TRBJ1-5; D not certain. The CDR3 totals 12 residues. V lost 5 bases and J lost 3, with 8 bases in between. Germline CDR1 reads GTSNPN; CDR2 reads SVGIG (reference sequence). CDR3 DNA sequence: TGTGCCTGGGGACTTCTCAATCAGCCCCAGCATTTT. It encodes CAWGLLNQPQHF.

The chain uses TRBV5-1 and TRBJ1-3, with D maybe TRBD1 (5 bases). V lost 4 bases and J lost 4, with 15 bases in between. The CDR3 runs 15 residues. The germline V gene encodes CDR1 SGHRS and CDR2 YFSETQ. The CDR3 DNA follows: TGCGCCAGCAGCCCCTATCCCGGGACCGGAAACACCATATATTTT. Residues: CASSPYPGTGNTIYF.

This clonotype was seen many times. This chain connects TRBV4-1 to TRBJ1-2; D is perhaps TRBD1 (5 bases). Trimming removed 3 bases at V and 3 bases at J, with 14 bases between. There are 15 residues in the CDR3. CDR1 MGHRA and CDR2 YSYEKL come from the germline V gene. This CDR3 reads CASSHSRDGDYGYTF. Written as DNA, the CDR3 is TGCGCCAGCAGCCATTCCCGGGACGGAGACTATGGCTACACCTTC.

The chain couples TRBV19 to TRBJ1-2; TRBD1 is a possible D gene (6 bases). Germline CDR1 and CDR2: LNHDA and SQIVND (reference sequence). Trimming cost V 7 bases and J 2 bases, with 8 bases left between them. The CDR3 length is 12 residues. Here the CDR3 reads CASKGDNYGYTF. The CDR3 coding sequence is TGTGCCAGTAAGGGGGACAACTATGGCTACACCTTC. Together with reference TRBV19 and TRBJ1-2, the CDR3 gives the full variable domain: DGGITQSPKYLFRKEGQNVTLSCEQNLNHDAMYWYRQDPGQGLRLIYYSQIVNDFQKGDIAEGYSVSREKKESFPLTVTSAQKNPTAFYLCASKGDNYGYTFGSGTRLTVV.

The sample holds a few counts of this clonotype. The V gene is TRBV7-9, the J gene TRBJ1-1, with 7 nucleotides matching TRBD1. The V and J ends lost 4 bases and 8 bases, in that order; junction bases with no gene match: 4. Per germline, CDR1 SEHNR and CDR2 FQNEAQ (reference sequence). This CDR3 has 12 amino acids. The CDR3 sequence is CASSSTGREAFF. The DNA of the CDR3 is TGTGCCAGCAGCTCGACAGGGAGAGAAGCTTTCTTT. Full variable domain (rest looked up from reference TRBV7-9 and TRBJ1-1): DTGVSQNPRHKITKRGQNVTFRCDPISEHNRLYWYRQTLGQGPEFLTYFQNEAQLEKSRLLSDRFSAERPKGSFSTLEIQRTEQGDSAMYLCASSSTGREAFFGQGTRLTVV.

A few counts support this clonotype. The chain links TRBV28 to TRBJ2-7; D might be TRBD2 (5 bases). The CDR3 runs to 13 residues. V was shortened by 5 bases and J by 2 bases, with 10 bases between the two germline ends. The germline CDR1 and CDR2 sequences are MDHEN and SYDVKM. The CDR3 region is CASSTDYAYEQYV. DNA of the CDR3: TGTGCCAGCAGTACCGACTACGCCTACGAGCAGTACGTC.

This clonotype was seen a handful of times. The chain combines TRBV12-3 or TRBV12-4 with TRBJ1-3; D is undetermined. The length of the CDR3 is 15 residues. V lost 5 bases and J 0 bases, leaving 11 bases between the germline ends. CDR3 region: CASSGALSSGNTIYF. In DNA form, the CDR3 reads TGTGCCAGCAGTGGCGCCCTGAGCTCTGGAAACACCATATATTTT.

This clonotype was picked up many times. The chain uses TRBV4-3 and TRBJ1-1; D is unresolved. The V and J ends lost 2 bases and 0 bases respectively, with 19 bases between them. The CDR3 length is 18 residues. The germline gives CDR1 LGHNA, CDR2 YSLEER. The CDR3 bases are TGCGCCAGCAGCCAAAAGATGGGCTTAAAAGTCATGAACACTGAAGCTTTCTTT. It codes for CASSQKMGLKVMNTEAFF.

The V and J genes are TRBV5-1 and TRBJ1-1; D gene uncertain. The germline gives CDR1 SGHRS, CDR2 YFSETQ. V shed 4 bases and J shed 2 bases, with 9 bases lying between them. The CDR3 has 13 residues. The CDR3 is CASSRNRNTEAFF. The CDR3 region has the DNA TGCGCCAGCAGCAGGAACAGAAACACTGAAGCTTTCTTT.

This clonotype was counted many times. V gene TRBV20-1 combines with J gene TRBJ2-4, with TRBD1 as a possible D gene (5 bases). Trimming stripped 5 bases from V and 4 bases from J, with 9 bases between. In germline, CDR1 is DFQATT, CDR2 SNEGSKA (reference sequence). This CDR3 has 12 residues. The CDR3 DNA reads as TGCAGTGCTGCAGACAGTAAAAACATTCAGTACTTC. The encoded protein is CSAADSKNIQYF.

This clonotype was picked up many times. This chain joins TRBV7-2 and TRBJ1-1, with D unclear. CDR1 is SGHTA, CDR2 FQGNSA, per germline. CDR3 size: 13 residues. V was shortened by 4 bases and J by 6 bases, with 12 bases between the two germline ends. The CDR3 sequence: CASSSRRRAEAFF. The CDR3 nucleotides read TGTGCCAGCAGCTCGAGACGGCGAGCTGAAGCTTTCTTT.

This clonotype was seen only a few times. The chain recombines TRBV5-6 with TRBJ2-7, with TRBD2 as a possible D gene (5 bases). Germline CDR1 is SGHDT and CDR2 is YYEEEE. The CDR3 has 14 residues. The V end lost 5 bases, the J end lost 6 bases, and 18 bases lay between the germline ends. The CDR3 DNA sequence: TGTGCCAGCAGTTTCTTACCGGCGGCGGGCGAGCAGTACGTC. As protein: CASSFLPAAGEQYV.

The table lists this clonotype with a few counts. The CDR3 loop is CATSRDGGKETQYF. The CDR3, as DNA: TGTGCCACCAGCAGAGATGGGGGGAAAGAGACCCAGTACTTC. The chain combines TRBV15 with TRBJ2-5; D perhaps matches TRBD2 (6 bases). CDR1 and CDR2 from the germline V gene are LNHNV and YYDKDF (reference sequence). This CDR3 contains 14 residues. Trimming left V 0 bases short and J 3 bases short, with 8 bases between.

This clonotype has more than one count but fewer than ten. The J gene is TRBJ1-6, the V gene TRBV11-2, with unresolved D. Germline V lookup: CDR1 SGHAT, CDR2 FQNNGV. The CDR3 has 15 residues. Between the trimmed V and J ends, which lost 5 bases and 14 bases, there was a span of 22 bases. CDR3 nucleotide sequence: TGTGCCAGCAGCCCGGTGCAGGCCCCGCCGATGTCCCTCCACTTT. Its protein is CASSPVQAPPMSLHF.

The chain links TRBV24-1 to TRBJ2-2; 9 nucleotides agree with TRBD1. The CDR3 consists of 16 residues. CDR1 is KGHDR and CDR2 is SFDVKD in the germline V gene. V trimming: 4 bases; J trimming: 4 bases; junction bases outside the gene matches: 6. CDR3 in amino acids: CATSDRGQGLTGELFF. The CDR3 DNA follows: TGTGCCACCAGTGACCGCGGACAGGGGCTCACCGGGGAGCTGTTTTTT.

Ten or more counts support this clonotype. The CDR3 sequence is CASSMSRAQPQHF. For the CDR3, the DNA is TGTGCCAGTAGTATGAGCAGGGCTCAGCCCCAGCATTTT. The chain joins TRBV19 to TRBJ1-5, with D possibly TRBD1 on 5 matching bases. The V gene lost 3 bases and the J gene lost 6 bases, with 9 bases spanning the gap. This CDR3 region has 13 residues. Germline CDR1 is LNHDA and CDR2 is SQIVND (reference sequence).

This clonotype was counted between two and nine times. This rearrangement joins TRBV20-1 to TRBJ1-4; 7 bases map to TRBD1. Trimming cost V 4 bases and J 7 bases; bases outside gene matches: 6. The CDR3 totals 13 residues. Per the germline V gene, CDR1 is DFQATT and CDR2 is SNEGSKA (reference sequence). CDR3 amino acids: CSANPGGAEKLFF. The CDR3 nucleotides are TGCAGTGCTAACCCAGGGGGGGCTGAAAAACTGTTTTTT.

This clonotype was picked up many times. The CDR3 is CSARRLAGTDTQYF. The CDR3 DNA reads TGCAGTGCTAGAAGGCTAGCGGGCACAGATACGCAGTATTTT. The chain couples TRBV20-1 to TRBJ2-3, with TRBD2 identical over 7 bases. Germline V CDR1 and CDR2: DFQATT, SNEGSKA (reference sequence). V gave up 2 bases and J gave up 1 base; unmatched junction bases: 3. This CDR3 contains 14 residues.

The gene calls are TRBV5-1 and TRBJ1-6, with 10 bases that match TRBD1. The CDR3 length is 15 residues. Germline CDR1 and CDR2: SGHRS and YFSETQ. V lost 0 bases and J lost 11; bases outside the gene matches: 5. CDR3 DNA: TGCGCCAGCAGCTTGGAGGGACAGGGGATGACACCCCTCCACTTT. This encodes CASSLEGQGMTPLHF. Full variable domain (rest looked up from reference TRBV5-1 and TRBJ1-6): KAGVTQTPRYLIKTRGQQVTLSCSPISGHRSVSWYQQTPGQGLQFLFEYFSETQRNKGNFPGRFSGRQFSNSRSEMNVSTLELGDSALYLCASSLEGQGMTPLHFGNGTRLTVT.

This clonotype was detected ten times or more. V gene TRBV5-1 combines with J gene TRBJ1-1, with TRBD1 as a possible D gene (6 bases). Germline assignment: CDR1 SGHRS and CDR2 YFSETQ. This CDR3 is built from 15 residues. V lost 0 bases to trimming and J lost 4 bases, with 13 bases between them. The CDR3 DNA sequence: TGCGCCAGCAGCTTGGACACAGGGAGTTTCACTGAAGCTTTCTTT. As protein: CASSLDTGSFTEAFF.

This clonotype occurred many times. The genes are TRBV19 and TRBJ2-3, with 14 nucleotides matching TRBD2. Germline V gene data show CDR1 as LNHDA and CDR2 as SQIVND (reference sequence). V shed 9 bases and J 4 bases; nucleotides not matched to a gene: 12. CDR3 length equals 17 residues. The CDR3 reads CASSTSGGAEPPDTQYF. DNA of the CDR3: TGTGCCAGCTCGACTAGCGGGGGGGCCGAACCCCCAGATACGCAGTATTTT.

V is TRBV6-5 and J is TRBJ2-3; D possibly corresponds to TRBD2 (5 bases). The CDR3 consists of 14 residues. Trimming took off 3 bases at V and 4 bases at J, with 11 bases between the two ends. The germline V gene encodes CDR1 MNHEY and CDR2 SVGAGI. The CDR3 is CASSYTLDADTQYF. The CDR3 DNA follows: TGTGCCAGCAGTTATACACTAGACGCAGATACGCAGTATTTT.

This clonotype was counted a few times. This rearrangement joins TRBV14 to TRBJ2-2; D perhaps matches TRBD2 (6 bases). This CDR3 contains 16 residues. V gave up 4 bases and J gave up 3 bases, with 15 bases separating them. The germline CDR1 and CDR2 sequences are SGHDN and FVKESK. This CDR3 reads CASSPLGRGDTGELFF. Here the CDR3 DNA reads TGTGCCAGCAGCCCCCTGGGACGCGGGGACACCGGGGAGCTGTTTTTT.

A few counts support this clonotype. The J gene is TRBJ1-5, the V gene TRBV4-1, with 10 bases fitting TRBD1. Per germline, CDR1 MGHRA and CDR2 YSYEKL. V lost 5 bases, J lost 4 bases, and 8 bases stayed unmatched. This CDR3 contains 16 residues. Written as DNA, the CDR3 is TGCGCCAGCAGCTCTACCGGGACAGGGGTAAATCAGCCCCAGCATTTT. It specifies CASSSTGTGVNQPQHF.